These 12 T cell receptor beta chains were all obtained from the same sample, sequenced in a study of regulatory T cells in long-lasting Graves disease. Arm-PCR of CDR3 regions and iRepertoire HTBI primers were the basis on which TCR beta libraries were built. TCRdb re-derived calls from the multiplex PCR reads in MiXCR, one entry per CDR3 protein. The repertoire consists of approximately 290,000 distinct CDR3 sequences, with roughly a fifth occurring once and the leading ten covering approximately 53%. The time point is: persistent/refractory GD, antithyroid drugs over 5 years with positive TRAb. Isolated PBMC RNA provided the starting material for the TCR library. The sequencing used peripheral blood mononuclear cells (PBMCs), collected when the disease was refractory, from a patient treated with antithyroid drugs. The receptors here all came from a female donor with Graves disease.

This clonotype has at least ten counts. V gene TRBV7-2 combines with J gene TRBJ2-7; D not resolved. There are 12 residues in the CDR3. CDR1 and CDR2 from the germline V gene are SGHTA and FQGNSA. V lost 2 bases, J lost 6 bases, and 8 bases lay in between. This chain's CDR3 is CASSLLGGEQYF. The CDR3 nucleotides are TGTGCCAGCAGCTTACTCGGCGGCGAGCAGTACTTC.

This clonotype appeared many times. This chain connects TRBV10-3 to TRBJ1-4, with 7 bases that match TRBD1. With 6 bases clipped from V and 7 bases from J, the junction kept 8 bases outside the gene matches. This CDR3 comprises 14 residues. The germline V gene has CDR1 ENHRY and CDR2 SYGVKD. CDR3 sequence (DNA): TGTGCCATCAGGGGGGACAGTGCGTCTGAAAAACTGTTTTTT. Translation gives CAIRGDSASEKLFF.

J is TRBJ2-7 and V is TRBV20-1; TRBD1 agrees at 8 bases. The junction had 7 bases not matched to a gene; V was cut back by 4 bases and J by 2 bases. Per germline, CDR1 DFQATT and CDR2 SNEGSKA (reference sequence). The CDR3 loop spans 14 amino acids. The CDR3 bases are TGCAGTGCTAACGGACAGGGCCCGCCCTACGAGCAGTACTTC. Protein: CSANGQGPPYEQYF.

This clonotype was observed at least ten times. The chain employs TRBV20-1 and TRBJ1-1; D is uncertain. V lost 0 bases and J 1 base, leaving 12 bases between the germline ends. There are 15 residues in the CDR3. Germline CDR1 and CDR2: DFQATT and SNEGSKA (reference sequence). Written as DNA, the CDR3 is TGCAGTGCTAGAGATTCTAGACACGCGAACACTGAAGCTTTCTTT. As protein: CSARDSRHANTEAFF.

The rearrangement uses TRBV6-5 and TRBJ2-7; TRBD2 aligns across 7 bases. Germline V gives CDR1 MNHEY, CDR2 SVGAGI. The length of the CDR3 is 16 residues. The J segment lost 3 bases and the V segment lost 4 bases, leaving 12 bases of the junction unmatched. The CDR3 coding sequence is TGTGCCAGCAGTTCCCCCCGAGGGCAGCGGGACTACGAGCAGTACTTC. Protein product: CASSSPRGQRDYEQYF.

V usage is TRBV4-2 and J usage is TRBJ2-7; D assignment may be TRBD1 or TRBD2 (5 bases each). The germline V and J ends were trimmed by 7 bases and 4 bases, with 17 bases remaining between them. The CDR3 has 14 residues. The germline V gene encodes CDR1 LGHNA and CDR2 YNFKEQ. In nucleotides, the CDR3 is TGTGCCAGCAACAGGACGGGATCGAGATACGAGCAGTACTTC. Translation gives CASNRTGSRYEQYF.

On this clonotype itself: Given a much more abundant clone one base away, this may be a read error. The CDR3 loop reads CASSLGPSAYGYTF. CDR3 sequence (DNA): TGTGCCAGCAGTTTGGGGCCTTCGGCCTATGGCTACACCTTC. The chain recombines TRBV28 with TRBJ1-2; D might be TRBD1 (5 bases). This CDR3 has 14 residues. Germline CDR1 reads MDHEN; CDR2 reads SYDVKM. Trimming pared 3 bases from V and 4 bases from J, leaving 12 bases between.

The genes are TRBV10-3 and TRBJ2-7; D call uncertain. V was pared by 4 bases and J by 3 bases, with 4 bases between. In germline, CDR1 is ENHRY, CDR2 SYGVKD. The CDR3 is 11 residues long. CDR3 nucleotide sequence: TGTGCCATCAGTGGGGTCTACGAGCAGTACTTC. Translating gives CAISGVYEQYF.

There are many counts of this clonotype. V usage is TRBV3-1 and J usage is TRBJ1-5; D unclear. Germline assignment: CDR1 LGHDT and CDR2 YNNKEL (reference sequence). The CDR3 is 12 amino acids. The ends were cut back, 4 bases at V and 5 bases at J, with 6 bases in the middle. The DNA of the CDR3 is TGTGCCAGCAGCCCCGGGGATCAGCCCCAGCATTTT. Its protein product is CASSPGDQPQHF.

This clonotype appeared many times. The gene calls are TRBV28 and TRBJ2-7, with 7 bases that match TRBD1. The trim removed 7 bases at V and 2 bases at J, leaving 11 bases unmatched. The CDR3 extends over 15 amino acids. Germline CDR1 reads MDHEN; CDR2 reads SYDVKM. CDR3 in DNA: TGTGCCAGCACTCCGACCCCCGACAGGGCCTACGAGCAGTACTTC. Its translation: CASTPTPDRAYEQYF.

This clonotype was seen only once. The chain joins TRBV5-5 to TRBJ2-7; no definite D call. The V gene's germline CDR1 is SGHKS and CDR2 YYEKEE (reference sequence). Deletions cut 1 base from V and 2 bases from J, with 10 bases between. This CDR3 contains 14 residues. The CDR3 reads CASSLYNTPYEQYF. As DNA, the CDR3 is TGTGCCAGCAGCTTGTACAATACCCCCTACGAGCAGTACTTC.

The table lists this clonotype with many counts. The chain is built from TRBV20-1 and TRBJ1-4, with a possible D match to TRBD1 (6 bases). This CDR3 comprises 14 residues. V lost 3 bases to trimming and J lost 5 bases, with 13 bases between them. The germline gives CDR1 DFQATT, CDR2 SNEGSKA (reference sequence). In DNA, the CDR3 is TGCAGTGCTAGCGACAGGCGCTCCAATGAAAAACTGTTTTTT. It encodes CSASDRRSNEKLFF.